This T cell receptor beta chain originates from a study of cytomegalovirus exposure and HLA in healthy donors. General observations from the study: Most CMV-associated TCR beta chains were later found to appear HLA-restricted. Reportedly, a later analysis found an Asian-associated ancestry cluster had fewer N-insertions than the approximately 700-donor mean.

About this clone itself: Its antigen is undetermined.

This CDR3 is 17 amino acids long. Germline V gene sequence: CDR1 SNHLY, CDR2 FYNNEI. V was clipped by 4 bases and J by 5 bases; unmatched bases: 9. It was with 60 Vbeta and 13 Jbeta primers that the PCR ran. Only in-frame clones appear in the TCRdb table, and some are missing; sequencing was by immunoSEQ multiplex PCR. The data hold some 170,000 clones, with roughly 77% observed a single time. Healthy bone marrow donors made up the cohort. V is TRBV2 and J is TRBJ2-3; 13 positions agree with TRBD2. The sequencing sample was made of PBMCs. The receptor's source is a young woman in good health and CMV-seronegative. CDR3 in amino acids: CASSAQLAGGPGDTQYF. DNA of the CDR3: TGTGCCAGCAGTGCACAACTAGCGGGGGGGCCTGGAGATACGCAGTATTTT.